The 31 T cell receptor beta chains below all came from one sample that was sequenced in a study of blood T cell repertoires in COVID-19. This table comes from immunoSEQ multiplex PCR, and its TCRdb copy is limited to in-frame clones, with some not included. The table lists about 150,000 clones, roughly three quarters of them singletons, with over 7% in the top ten. The sample was peripheral blood. The receptors stem from a man aged 50-59 years with active or convalescent COVID-19.

CDR3 sequence reads: CASSQTGSPLHF. The CDR3 DNA follows: TGTGCCAGCAGCCAGACAGGTTCACCCCTCCACTTT. The gene calls are TRBV27 and TRBJ1-6; perhaps TRBD1 as D (6 bases). From germline, CDR1 is MNHEY and CDR2 SMNVEV (reference sequence). The CDR3 runs to 12 residues. V lost 6 bases to trimming and J lost 9 bases, with 9 bases between them.

The chain couples TRBV11-2 to TRBJ2-1, with D hard to call. This CDR3 has 17 residues. The germline V gene has CDR1 SGHAT and CDR2 FQNNGV. The ends were cut back, 8 bases at V and 2 bases at J, with 22 bases in the middle. The CDR3 region is CASRRPIRMGTYNEQFF. The CDR3 coding sequence is TGTGCCAGCCGCCGTCCGATTAGGATGGGCACCTACAATGAGCAGTTCTTC.

The rearrangement uses TRBV14 and TRBJ2-7; TRBD1 aligns across 10 bases. Germline V gives CDR1 SGHDN, CDR2 FVKESK. The CDR3 spans 14 residues. V gave up 8 bases and J gave up 0 bases; unmatched junction bases: 4. CDR3 DNA sequence: TGTGCCAGCTCCCGGGACAGGGGCTCCTACGAGCAGTACTTC. Residues: CASSRDRGSYEQYF.

This rearrangement joins TRBV5-1 to TRBJ2-7; D may be TRBD1 (5 bases). Germline-derived CDR1 and CDR2 are SGHRS and YFSETQ. This CDR3 has 15 amino acids. Trimming stripped 6 bases from V and 2 bases from J, with 18 bases between. CDR3 amino acids: CASTQQDPSTYEQYF. CDR3 bases: TGCGCCAGCACCCAACAGGATCCATCAACCTACGAGCAGTACTTC.

Concerning this clone itself: The same CDR3 is also encoded by other DNA sequences in this sample. The chain carries TRBV6-5 and TRBJ2-1; 10 bases line up with TRBD2. Losses at the gene ends were 9 bases for V and 3 bases for J; bases not matched to a gene: 5. CDR3 length equals 14 residues. Germline-derived CDR1 and CDR2 are MNHEY and SVGAGI. CDR3 protein: CASRTSGNYNEQFF. The CDR3 coding sequence is TGTGCCAGTAGGACTAGCGGAAACTACAATGAGCAGTTCTTC.

This clone has more than one count but fewer than ten. V and J are TRBV24-1 and TRBJ2-7; 8 bases are a match to TRBD1. The junction had 11 bases not matched to a gene; V was cut back by 4 bases and J by 4 bases. Germline CDR1 and CDR2: KGHDR and SFDVKD. This CDR3 is built from 16 residues. CDR3 sequence: CATSEARDRLFYEQYF. The CDR3, as DNA: TGTGCCACCAGTGAGGCCCGGGACAGGCTTTTTTACGAGCAGTACTTC.

This chain uses TRBV19 with TRBJ1-6; 8 bases match TRBD1. Germline trimming cut 4 bases from V and 4 bases from J; bases unmatched to any gene: 3. CDR3 length equals 15 residues. CDR1 and CDR2 from the germline V gene are LNHDA and SQIVND (reference sequence). CDR3 nucleotide sequence: TGTGCCAGTAGTACAGGGGGCTTGTATAATTCACCCCTCCACTTT. It yields the protein CASSTGGLYNSPLHF.

The chain carries TRBV7-9 and TRBJ2-3, with 8 bases aligning to TRBD1. This CDR3 has 17 residues. V was pared by 3 bases and J by 1 base, with 9 bases of the junction left unmatched. Germline CDR1 and CDR2: SEHNR and FQNEAQ (reference sequence). The CDR3 bases are TGTGCCAGCAGCTTCCTTACCACGGGACAGGGCACAGATACGCAGTATTTT. Protein: CASSFLTTGQGTDTQYF. The full variable domain, rest sourced from reference TRBV7-9 and TRBJ2-3, is DTGVSQNPRHKITKRGQNVTFRCDPISEHNRLYWYRQTLGQGPEFLTYFQNEAQLEKSRLLSDRFSAERPKGSFSTLEIQRTEQGDSAMYLCASSFLTTGQGTDTQYFGPGTRLTVL.

The V and J genes are TRBV5-1 and TRBJ2-7; 7 bases match TRBD1. V trimming: 3 bases; J trimming: 1 base; junction bases outside the gene matches: 1. From germline, CDR1 is SGHRS and CDR2 YFSETQ. The CDR3 is 13 amino acids. In DNA, the CDR3 is TGCGCCAGCAGCTCGGACAGGTCCTACGAGCAGTACTTC. This codes for CASSSDRSYEQYF.

This chain connects TRBV27 to TRBJ2-7; D gene ambiguous. CDR3 length equals 14 residues. Trimming removed 2 bases at V and 1 base at J, with 9 bases between. Germline V lookup: CDR1 MNHEY, CDR2 SMNVEV (reference sequence). This CDR3 reads CASSLLARSYEQYF. The CDR3 coding sequence is TGTGCCAGCAGTTTACTGGCGAGGTCCTACGAGCAGTACTTC.

The genes are TRBV7-8 and TRBJ2-5; D is possibly TRBD1 (5 bases). The CDR3 extends over 13 amino acids. The germline gives CDR1 SGHVS, CDR2 FQNEAQ. V lost 1 base, J lost 5 bases, and 8 bases lay in between. CDR3 protein: CASSLGPGETQYF. CDR3 DNA sequence: TGTGCCAGCAGCTTAGGTCCAGGGGAGACCCAGTACTTC.

V is TRBV7-9 and J is TRBJ2-3; 10 bases align to TRBD2. The V gene end was trimmed by 6 bases and the J gene end by 4 bases; junction bases not matched to a gene: 10. This CDR3 spans 16 amino acids. Germline V gene lookup returns CDR1 SEHNR and CDR2 FQNEAQ (reference sequence). The CDR3 reads CASRPRSSGSSDTQYF. Here the CDR3 DNA reads TGTGCCAGCAGACCTAGGTCTAGCGGGAGCTCAGATACGCAGTATTTT.

This chain uses TRBV7-9 with TRBJ2-1; 12 bases are a match to TRBD2. Looked up from germline, CDR1 is SEHNR and CDR2 is FQNEAQ (reference sequence). After removal of 5 bases from V and 5 bases from J, the junction contained 7 bases not matched to a gene. The CDR3 is 16 amino acids. The DNA of the CDR3 is TGTGCCAGCAGCGCGCTAGCGGGAGGGCCGGACAATGAGCAGTTCTTC. This sequence encodes CASSALAGGPDNEQFF.

With regard to this clone: The identical CDR3 is also encoded by other nucleotide sequences in the sample. This chain links TRBV24-1 with TRBJ2-5; 11 nucleotides line up with TRBD2. This CDR3 has 15 residues. The J segment lost 4 bases and the V segment lost 6 bases, leaving 6 bases of the junction unmatched. Germline-derived CDR1 and CDR2 are KGHDR and SFDVKD. CDR3 region: CATSLGLAGGETQYF. The CDR3 coding sequence is TGTGCCACCAGTTTAGGCCTAGCGGGAGGAGAGACCCAGTACTTC.

V usage is TRBV11-2 and J usage is TRBJ1-3; D gene unclear. Germline V gene lookup returns CDR1 SGHAT and CDR2 FQNNGV. The CDR3 has 14 amino acids. V was clipped by 5 bases and J by 0 bases, with 8 bases between them. The DNA for the CDR3 is TGTGCCAGCAGCGTACTGCTCTCTGGAAACACCATATATTTT. Translated: CASSVLLSGNTIYF.

DNA for the CDR3: TGTGCCAGCAGCTTCGGACGACTAGCCGACACAGATACGCAGTATTTT. Its protein product is CASSFGRLADTDTQYF. The rearrangement uses TRBV7-2 and TRBJ2-3; 7 nucleotides line up with TRBD2. The V gene end was trimmed by 3 bases and the J gene end by 2 bases; junction bases not matched to a gene: 8. The germline CDR1 and CDR2 sequences are SGHTA and FQGNSA. The CDR3 totals 16 residues.

The chain is built from TRBV28 and TRBJ2-7; no firm D call. The CDR3 length is 15 residues. With 7 bases removed from V and 0 bases from J, the gap between germline ends came to 16 bases. Germline V CDR1 and CDR2: MDHEN, SYDVKM. The CDR3 coding sequence is TGTGCCAGCACGTCAAATAGGCAGGTCTCCTACGAGCAGTACTTC. Translation: CASTSNRQVSYEQYF.

CDR3 in amino acids: CASSSMARGLEQPQHF. The CDR3 bases are TGTGCCAGCAGTTCTATGGCCAGGGGGCTGGAACAGCCCCAGCATTTT. The rearrangement joins TRBV27 to TRBJ1-5; TRBD1 matches at 8 bases. V gave up 4 bases and J gave up 7 bases; unmatched junction bases: 12. Germline values: CDR1 MNHEY, CDR2 SMNVEV (reference sequence). This CDR3 is 16 amino acids long.

This clone came up a few times. The J gene is TRBJ2-7, the V gene TRBV6-5; a possible D gene is TRBD1 (6 bases). Germline lookup yields CDR1 MNHEY and CDR2 SVGAGI. V was clipped by 6 bases and J by 7 bases, with 19 bases between them. The CDR3 consists of 14 residues. CDR3 nucleotide sequence: TGTGCCAGCAGGGAGATACAGGGCCCCCTGGAGCAGTACTTC. It translates to CASREIQGPLEQYF.

This chain uses TRBV14 with TRBJ2-3; 9 nucleotides agree with TRBD2. With 0 bases clipped from V and 5 bases from J, the junction kept 6 bases outside the gene matches. This CDR3 contains 16 residues. In germline, CDR1 is SGHDN, CDR2 FVKESK. The CDR3 nucleotides are TGTGCCAGCAGCCAAGATTCTAGCGGGATAGGAGATACGCAGTATTTT. Protein product: CASSQDSSGIGDTQYF.

V is TRBV30 and J is TRBJ1-1; tentative D call: TRBD1 (5 bases). V was clipped by 8 bases and J by 1 base, with 14 bases between them. The CDR3 is made up of 13 amino acids. Per germline, CDR1 GTSNPN and CDR2 SVGIG (reference sequence). This CDR3 reads CARKLGGNTEAFF. The DNA for the CDR3 is TGTGCCCGGAAATTGGGGGGGAACACTGAAGCTTTCTTT. Complete variable domain (other parts from reference TRBV30 and TRBJ1-1): SQTIHQWPATLVQPVGSPLSLECTVEGTSNPNLYWYRQAAGRGLQLLFYSVGIGQISSEVPQNLSASRPQDRQFILSSKKLLLSDSGFYLCARKLGGNTEAFFGQGTRLTVV.

This clone appeared a single time. The CDR3, as DNA: TGCAGCGTTGGACAGGTCGGAAACACCATATATTTT. Translated: CSVGQVGNTIYF. V gene TRBV29-1 combines with J gene TRBJ1-3, with a weak D call TRBD1 (6 bases). In germline, CDR1 is SQVTM, CDR2 ANQGSEA. This CDR3 region has 12 residues. V lost 4 bases and J 4 bases, leaving 8 bases between the germline ends.

The chain links TRBV5-1 to TRBJ1-2, with 7 bases aligning to TRBD1. Germline V gene data show CDR1 as SGHRS and CDR2 as YFSETQ. The CDR3 has 15 residues. J lost 5 bases, V lost 4 bases, and 11 bases had no gene match. CDR3: CASSPTAGTAYGYTF. The CDR3 bases are TGCGCCAGCAGCCCAACCGCCGGGACAGCTTATGGCTACACCTTC. The full variable domain, in which reference TRBV5-1 and TRBJ1-2 provide the parts outside the CDR3, is KAGVTQTPRYLIKTRGQQVTLSCSPISGHRSVSWYQQTPGQGLQFLFEYFSETQRNKGNFPGRFSGRQFSNSRSEMNVSTLELGDSALYLCASSPTAGTAYGYTFGSGTRLTVV.

The chain carries TRBV19 and TRBJ2-7; D might be TRBD2 (6 bases). Germline-derived CDR1 and CDR2 are LNHDA and SQIVND (reference sequence). V was clipped by 3 bases and J by 7 bases, with 10 bases between them. CDR3 length equals 12 residues. The CDR3 protein is CASSMRGMEQYF. CDR3 DNA sequence: TGTGCCAGTAGTATGCGGGGCATGGAGCAGTACTTC.

The chain has TRBV5-6 and TRBJ1-1; D call uncertain. The germline CDR1 and CDR2 sequences are SGHDT and YYEEEE. The CDR3 sequence is 15 residues long. Trimming took 0 bases from V and 0 from J, leaving 9 bases between them. This CDR3 reads CASSLVRAMNTEAFF. DNA of the CDR3: TGTGCCAGCAGCTTGGTGAGGGCCATGAACACTGAAGCTTTCTTT.

This clone has only one observation. The V call is TRBV28, the J call TRBJ1-4; the match to TRBD1 covers 9 bases. This CDR3 is built from 15 residues. The germline V gene has CDR1 MDHEN and CDR2 SYDVKM. V shed 5 bases, J shed 8 bases, and the junction held 9 bases outside the gene matches. CDR3 nucleotide sequence: TGTGCCAGCAGTGCGCCGGGACAGGGCGACGAAAAACTGTTTTTT. Encoded protein: CASSAPGQGDEKLFF.

The gene calls are TRBV2 and TRBJ1-5; maybe TRBD1 (5 bases). The CDR3 covers 13 residues. Per the germline V gene, CDR1 is SNHLY and CDR2 is FYNNEI. The V and J ends lost 3 bases and 6 bases respectively, with 9 bases between them. The CDR3 region has the DNA TGTGCCAGCAGTGACTCCGGGGGTCAGCCCCAGCATTTT. The encoded protein is CASSDSGGQPQHF.

Regarding this clone: This specimen includes other DNA sequences encoding the same CDR3. The rearrangement links TRBV14 to TRBJ2-7, with 9 nucleotides matching TRBD2. V gave up 1 base and J gave up 6 bases; unmatched junction bases: 7. The germline V gene encodes CDR1 SGHDN and CDR2 FVKESK. The CDR3 has 15 amino acids. Here the CDR3 reads CASSQVSSGRSEQYF. For the CDR3, the DNA is TGTGCCAGCAGCCAAGTATCCAGCGGGAGGAGCGAGCAGTACTTC.

J is TRBJ2-7 and V is TRBV18, with TRBD1 matching 10 bases. This CDR3 comprises 13 residues. Germline loops: CDR1 KGHSH, CDR2 LQKENI. V lost 5 bases, J lost 4 bases, and 2 bases stayed unmatched. CDR3 region: CASSTGQGYEQYF. The CDR3 bases are TGTGCCAGCTCAACGGGACAGGGGTACGAGCAGTACTTC.

This clone was observed once. This CDR3 is CASSGNSGRFSSTDTQYF. In nucleotides, the CDR3 is TGTGCCAGCAGCGGCAATAGCGGGAGGTTTTCTAGCACAGATACGCAGTATTTT. V and J are TRBV9 and TRBJ2-3; 10 nucleotides line up with TRBD2. Germline lookup yields CDR1 SGDLS and CDR2 YYNGEE. The CDR3 loop spans 18 amino acids. Losses at the gene ends were 3 bases for V and 0 bases for J; bases not matched to a gene: 10. Complete variable domain (other parts from reference TRBV9 and TRBJ2-3): DSGVTQTPKHLITATGQRVTLRCSPRSGDLSVYWYQQSLDQGLQFLIQYYNGEERAKGNILERFSAQQFPDLHSELNLSSLELGDSALYFCASSGNSGRFSSTDTQYFGPGTRLTVL.

The chain employs TRBV28 and TRBJ1-1, with 8 bases that match TRBD1. Trimming took 8 bases from V and 6 from J; bases not matched to a gene: 8. In germline, CDR1 is MDHEN, CDR2 SYDVKM. The CDR3 has 13 residues. The CDR3 DNA follows: TGTGCCAGCCTTCGGACAGGGACCCCTGAAGCTTTCTTT. This translates into CASLRTGTPEAFF. Full variable domain (outside the CDR3, taken from reference TRBV28 and TRBJ1-1): DVKVTQSSRYLVKRTGEKVFLECVQDMDHENMFWYRQDPGLGLRLIYFSYDVKMKEKGDIPEGYSVSREKKERFSLILESASTNQTSMYLCASLRTGTPEAFFGQGTRLTVV.